This TCR beta chain came from a study of cytomegalovirus exposure and HLA in healthy donors. Study outcomes and limitations: Being productive about 90% or about 30% of the time was typical of most TCR beta V segments in an earlier analysis.

PCR primers comprised 60 Vbeta and 13 Jbeta primers. Produced via immunoSEQ multiplex PCR; TCRdb's table is partial and in-frame only. The table has 100,000 to 150,000 clones, about three quarters seen once. Comment on this clone: Its antigen is unknown. Other DNA sequences in the sample encode the same CDR3.

The CDR3 covers 14 residues. The germline V gene encodes CDR1 SGHRS and CDR2 YFSETQ. Trimming took 4 bases from V and 4 from J; bases not matched to a gene: 7. This cohort consisted of healthy bone marrow donors. The V call is TRBV5-1, the J call TRBJ2-7; the match to TRBD1 covers 8 bases. The clonotype originates from a man in his 60s in good health and CMV-seropositive. Sequenced input: PBMCs. CDR3 in DNA: TGCGCCAGCAGCCCGGGGACAGGAGGATACGAGCAGTACTTC. It yields the protein CASSPGTGGYEQYF.